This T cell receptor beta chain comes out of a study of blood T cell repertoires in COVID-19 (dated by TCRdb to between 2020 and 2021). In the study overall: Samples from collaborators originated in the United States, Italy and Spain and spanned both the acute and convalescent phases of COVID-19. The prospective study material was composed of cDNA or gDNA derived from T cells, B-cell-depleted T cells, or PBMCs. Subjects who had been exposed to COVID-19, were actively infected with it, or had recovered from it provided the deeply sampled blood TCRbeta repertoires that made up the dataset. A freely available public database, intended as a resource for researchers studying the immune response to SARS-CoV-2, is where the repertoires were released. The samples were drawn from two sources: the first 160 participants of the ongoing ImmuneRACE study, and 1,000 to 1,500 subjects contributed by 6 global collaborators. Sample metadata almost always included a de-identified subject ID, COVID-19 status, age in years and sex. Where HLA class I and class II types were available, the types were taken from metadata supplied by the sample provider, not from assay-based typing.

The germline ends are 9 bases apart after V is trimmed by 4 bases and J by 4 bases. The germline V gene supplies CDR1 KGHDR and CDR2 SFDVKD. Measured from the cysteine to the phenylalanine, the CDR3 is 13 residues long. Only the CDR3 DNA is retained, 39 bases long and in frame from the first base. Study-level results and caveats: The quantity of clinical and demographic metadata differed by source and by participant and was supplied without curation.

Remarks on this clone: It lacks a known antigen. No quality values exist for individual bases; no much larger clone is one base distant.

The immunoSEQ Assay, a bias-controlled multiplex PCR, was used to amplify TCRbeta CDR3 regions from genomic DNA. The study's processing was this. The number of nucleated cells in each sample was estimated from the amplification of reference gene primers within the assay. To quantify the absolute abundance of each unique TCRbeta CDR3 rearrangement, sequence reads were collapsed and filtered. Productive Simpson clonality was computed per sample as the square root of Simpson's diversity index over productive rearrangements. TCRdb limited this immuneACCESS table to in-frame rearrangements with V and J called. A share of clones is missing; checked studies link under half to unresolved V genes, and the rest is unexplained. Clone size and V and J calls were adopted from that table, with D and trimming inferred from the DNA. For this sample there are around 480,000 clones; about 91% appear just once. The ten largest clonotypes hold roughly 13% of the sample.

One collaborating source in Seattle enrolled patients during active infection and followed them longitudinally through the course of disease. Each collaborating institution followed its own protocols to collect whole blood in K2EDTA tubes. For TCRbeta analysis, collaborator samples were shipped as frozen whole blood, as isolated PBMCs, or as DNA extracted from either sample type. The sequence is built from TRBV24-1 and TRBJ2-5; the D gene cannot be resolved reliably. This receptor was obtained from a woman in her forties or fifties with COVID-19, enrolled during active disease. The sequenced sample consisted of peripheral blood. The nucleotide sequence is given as TGTGCCACCAGTGACGAATCGCGAGAGACCCAGTACTTC. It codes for CATSDESRETQYF.